This T cell receptor (beta chain) was documented in a study of shared clonotypes between healthy human individuals. General study points: Several donors showed sharing of approximately 4.7% of naive CD4 clonotypes. Large sequencing depth failed to make sorted-subset sequencing complete, rarefaction showed. Relative to their counterparts shared across all four donors, non-shared clonotypes exhibited diminished generation probabilities.

Sorted-subset replicate PCRs used 200 ng of genomic DNA. This amount corresponded to 25,000 to 30,000 T cell genomes. Libraries were prepared by immunoSEQ multiplex PCR; TCRdb keeps only in-frame clonotypes and omits some of them. The sample includes more than 1 million clones, about 80% of them seen just once. Comments on this clone: Its matching antigen is unknown.

V lost 4 bases, J lost 5 bases, and 8 bases stayed unmatched. The V gene's germline CDR1 is SGHNT and CDR2 YYREEE (reference sequence). There are 15 residues in the CDR3. Input material: memory CD4+ T cells from PBMCs. Described subset: CD45RA-negative fraction. This clonotype originated in a man younger than 30 in good health. Some clones in this sample may be carry-over from other donors' samples. The chain uses TRBV5-4 and TRBJ2-3, with 9 bases fitting TRBD1. In DNA form, the CDR3 reads TGTGCCAGCAGCCGGACGGGACAGGGTCGAGATACGCAGTATTTT. It specifies CASSRTGQGRDTQYF.